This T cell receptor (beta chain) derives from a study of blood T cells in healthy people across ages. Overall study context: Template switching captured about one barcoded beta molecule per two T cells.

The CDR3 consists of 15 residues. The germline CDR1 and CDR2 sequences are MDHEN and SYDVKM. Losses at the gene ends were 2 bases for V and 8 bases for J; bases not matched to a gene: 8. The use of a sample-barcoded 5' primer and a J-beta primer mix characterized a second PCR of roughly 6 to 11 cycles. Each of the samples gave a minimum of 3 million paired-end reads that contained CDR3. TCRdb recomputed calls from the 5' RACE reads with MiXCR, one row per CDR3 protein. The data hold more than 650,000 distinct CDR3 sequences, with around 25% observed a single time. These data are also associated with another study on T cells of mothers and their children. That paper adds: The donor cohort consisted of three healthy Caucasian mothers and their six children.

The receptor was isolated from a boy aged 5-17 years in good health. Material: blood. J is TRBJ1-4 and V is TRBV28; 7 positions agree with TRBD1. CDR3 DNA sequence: TGTGCCAGCAGTTTAGGGGGACAGAGGGGCGAAAAACTGTTTTTT. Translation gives CASSLGGQRGEKLFF.